This is a list of T cell receptor beta chains from one sample in a study of blood T cells in healthy people across ages. TCRdb reprocessed the 5' RACE reads via MiXCR and lists one record per CDR3 protein. This sample yields over a million distinct CDR3 sequences, of which around 43% are seen a single time; about 19% belongs to the top ten. The specimen was blood. These receptors were taken from a woman aged 60-75 years in good health. The CDR3 runs from the conserved cysteine through the conserved F or W. The order of the fields is J gene, V gene, CDR3 protein.

TRBJ2-7 TRBV6-5 CASSYSIGQSSYEQYF
TRBJ2-5 TRBV4-2 CASSSRDSLLYF
TRBJ2-1 TRBV14 CASSQVRDHEQFF
TRBJ1-2 TRBV7-9 CASSSYEAYTF
TRBJ2-1 TRBV12-3/TRBV12-4 CASGPRTGTSTEQFF
TRBJ2-5 TRBV11-1 CASSRTSGRLVETQYF
TRBJ2-7 TRBV29-1 CSVELNYEQYF
TRBJ2-7 TRBV29-1 CSALSKIGRGAYEQYF
TRBJ2-7 TRBV12-3/TRBV12-4 CASSSLTSGRYEQYF
TRBJ2-1 TRBV25-1 CASSELGRGFSYNEQFF
TRBJ2-1 TRBV4-2 CASSQALSFNEQFF
TRBJ2-2 TRBV6-1 CASRKDWNTGELFF
TRBJ2-3 TRBV20-1 CSAPNTDTQYF
TRBJ2-3 TRBV6-2/TRBV6-3 CASWSSADTQYF
TRBJ2-5 TRBV12-3/TRBV12-4 CASSLRDESQETQYF
TRBJ1-6 TRBV28 CASSSGSSPLHF
TRBJ2-3 TRBV27 CASSYSPRGASTDTQYF
- TRBV20-1 CSARDPLAGLPYEQYF
TRBJ1-4 TRBV6-1 CASSEGGLREKLFF
TRBJ2-5 TRBV5-5 CASSVPGRTQETQYF
TRBJ1-1 TRBV27 CASSLSPRGTEAFF
TRBJ1-5 TRBV5-1 CASSPGIANQPQHF
TRBJ2-4 TRBV27 CASSPPYRNRIGEQYF
TRBJ2-4 TRBV11-2 CASSLASGLAKNIQYF
TRBJ2-3 TRBV27 CASSLGAARGFITDTQYF
TRBJ2-7 TRBV6-1 CATAPDRGFSYEQYF
TRBJ2-3 TRBV7-2 CASSPWVRVVDTQYF